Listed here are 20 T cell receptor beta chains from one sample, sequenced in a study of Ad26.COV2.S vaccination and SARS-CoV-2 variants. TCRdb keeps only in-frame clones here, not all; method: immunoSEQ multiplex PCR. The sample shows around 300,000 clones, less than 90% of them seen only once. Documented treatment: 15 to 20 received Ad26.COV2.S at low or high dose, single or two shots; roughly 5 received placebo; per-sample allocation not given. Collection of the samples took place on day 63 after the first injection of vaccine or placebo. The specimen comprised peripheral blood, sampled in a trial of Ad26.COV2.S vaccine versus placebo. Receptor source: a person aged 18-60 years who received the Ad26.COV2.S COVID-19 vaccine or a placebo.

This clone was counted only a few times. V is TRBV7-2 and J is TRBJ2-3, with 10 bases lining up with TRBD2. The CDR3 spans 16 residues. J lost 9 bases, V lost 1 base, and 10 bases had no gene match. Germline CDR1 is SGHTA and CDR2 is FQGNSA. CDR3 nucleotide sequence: TGTGCCAGCAGCTTAGGAGGAAGCGGGAGGGACCTCACGCAGTATTTT. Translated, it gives CASSLGGSGRDLTQYF.

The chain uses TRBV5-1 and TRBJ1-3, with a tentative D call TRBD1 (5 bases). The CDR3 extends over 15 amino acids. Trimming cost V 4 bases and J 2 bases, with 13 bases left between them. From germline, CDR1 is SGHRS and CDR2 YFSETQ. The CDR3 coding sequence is TGCGCCAGCAGCAGTGCCGGGACCCCTGGAAACACCATATATTTT. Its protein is CASSSAGTPGNTIYF. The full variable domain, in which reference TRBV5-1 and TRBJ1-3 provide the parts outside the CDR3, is KAGVTQTPRYLIKTRGQQVTLSCSPISGHRSVSWYQQTPGQGLQFLFEYFSETQRNKGNFPGRFSGRQFSNSRSEMNVSTLELGDSALYLCASSSAGTPGNTIYFGEGSWLTVV.

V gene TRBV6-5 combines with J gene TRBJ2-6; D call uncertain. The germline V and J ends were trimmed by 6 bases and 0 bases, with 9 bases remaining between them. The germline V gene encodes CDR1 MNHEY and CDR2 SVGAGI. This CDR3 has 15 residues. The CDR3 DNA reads TGTGCCAGCAGCCGACTGAGCTCTGGGGCCAACGTCCTGACTTTC. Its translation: CASSRLSSGANVLTF.

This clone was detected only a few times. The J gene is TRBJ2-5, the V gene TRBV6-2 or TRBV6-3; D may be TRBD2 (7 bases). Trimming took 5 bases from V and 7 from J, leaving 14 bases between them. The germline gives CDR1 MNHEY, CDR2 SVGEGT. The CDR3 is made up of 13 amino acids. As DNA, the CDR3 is TGTGCCAGCAGTAGGAACAGGGAGGGGACCCAGTACTTC. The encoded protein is CASSRNREGTQYF.

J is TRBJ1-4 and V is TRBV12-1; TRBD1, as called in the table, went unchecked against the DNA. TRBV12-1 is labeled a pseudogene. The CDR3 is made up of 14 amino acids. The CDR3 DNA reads TGTGCCAGCAGCCTTGGACAGGGTGGCGAAAAACTGTTTTTT. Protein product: CASSLGQGGEKLFF.

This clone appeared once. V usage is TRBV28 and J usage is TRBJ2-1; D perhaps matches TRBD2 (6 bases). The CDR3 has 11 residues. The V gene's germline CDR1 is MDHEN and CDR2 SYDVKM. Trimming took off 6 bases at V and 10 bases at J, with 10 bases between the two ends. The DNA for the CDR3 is TGTGCCAGCAGGGCCCGGGGGGAGCAGTTCTTC. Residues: CASRARGEQFF.

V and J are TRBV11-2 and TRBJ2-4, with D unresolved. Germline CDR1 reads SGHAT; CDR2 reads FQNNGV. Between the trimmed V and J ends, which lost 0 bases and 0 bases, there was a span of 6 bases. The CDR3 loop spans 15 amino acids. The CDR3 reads CASSLDGLAKNIQYF. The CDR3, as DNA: TGTGCCAGCAGCTTAGACGGGCTAGCCAAAAACATTCAGTACTTC. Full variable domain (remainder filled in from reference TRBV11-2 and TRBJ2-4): EAGVAQSPRYKIIEKRQSVAFWCNPISGHATLYWYQQILGQGPKLLIQFQNNGVVDDSQLPKDRFSAERLKGVDSTLKIQPAKLEDSAVYLCASSLDGLAKNIQYFGAGTRLSVL.

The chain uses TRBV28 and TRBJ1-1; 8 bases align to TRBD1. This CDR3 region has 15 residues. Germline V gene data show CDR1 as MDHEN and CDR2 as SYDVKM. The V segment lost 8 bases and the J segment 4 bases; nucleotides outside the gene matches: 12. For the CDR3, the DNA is TGTGCCAGCCTCGGACAGGGCGGTCCAGGCACTGAAGCTTTCTTT. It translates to CASLGQGGPGTEAFF.

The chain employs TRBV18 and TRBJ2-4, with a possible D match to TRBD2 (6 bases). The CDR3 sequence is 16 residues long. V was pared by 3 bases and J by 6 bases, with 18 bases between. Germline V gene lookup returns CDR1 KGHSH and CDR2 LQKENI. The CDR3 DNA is TGTGCCAGCTCACCGATTGACGGGAGCGCTGGAAACATTCAGTACTTC. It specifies CASSPIDGSAGNIQYF.

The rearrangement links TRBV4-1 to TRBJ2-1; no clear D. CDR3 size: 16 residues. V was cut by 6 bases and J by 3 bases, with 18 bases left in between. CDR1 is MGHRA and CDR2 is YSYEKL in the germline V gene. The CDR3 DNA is TGCGCCAGCAGGGCTTTAGGTAGGGCCAGCTACAATGAGCAGTTCTTC. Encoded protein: CASRALGRASYNEQFF.

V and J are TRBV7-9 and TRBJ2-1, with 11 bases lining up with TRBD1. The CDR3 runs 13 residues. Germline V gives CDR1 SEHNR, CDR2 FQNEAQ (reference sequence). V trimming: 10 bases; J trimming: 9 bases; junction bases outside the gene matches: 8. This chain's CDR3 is CATRTGGFSEQFF. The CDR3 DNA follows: TGTGCCACACGGACAGGGGGCTTCAGTGAGCAGTTCTTC.

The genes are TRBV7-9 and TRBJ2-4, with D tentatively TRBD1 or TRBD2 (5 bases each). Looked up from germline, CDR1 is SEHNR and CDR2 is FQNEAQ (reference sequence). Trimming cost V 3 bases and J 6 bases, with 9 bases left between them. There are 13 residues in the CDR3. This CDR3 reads CASSFEGPNIQYF. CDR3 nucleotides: TGTGCCAGCAGCTTCGAGGGACCAAACATTCAGTACTTC.

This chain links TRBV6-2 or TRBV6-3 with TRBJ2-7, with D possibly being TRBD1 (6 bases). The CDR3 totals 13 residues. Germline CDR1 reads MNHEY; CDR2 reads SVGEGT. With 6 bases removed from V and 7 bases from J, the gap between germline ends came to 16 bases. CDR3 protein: CASSPTGWGEQYF. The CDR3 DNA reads TGTGCCAGCAGCCCCACAGGGTGGGGAGAGCAGTACTTC.

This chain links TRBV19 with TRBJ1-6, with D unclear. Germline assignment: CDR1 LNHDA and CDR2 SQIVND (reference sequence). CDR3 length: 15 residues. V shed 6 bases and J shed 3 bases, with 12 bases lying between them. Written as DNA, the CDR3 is TGTGCCAGTAGACCAACAGCGAACTATAATTCACCCCTCCACTTT. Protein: CASRPTANYNSPLHF.

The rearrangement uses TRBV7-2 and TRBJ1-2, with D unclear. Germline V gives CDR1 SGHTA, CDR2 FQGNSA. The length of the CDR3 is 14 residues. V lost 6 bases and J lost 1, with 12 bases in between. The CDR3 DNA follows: TGTGCCAGCAGTCCACAGCAATATAACTATGGCTACACCTTC. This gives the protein CASSPQQYNYGYTF.

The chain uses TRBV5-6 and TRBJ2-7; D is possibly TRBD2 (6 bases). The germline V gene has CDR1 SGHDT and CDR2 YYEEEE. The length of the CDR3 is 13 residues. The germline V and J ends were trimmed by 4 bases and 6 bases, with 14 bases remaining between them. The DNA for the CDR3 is TGTGCCAGCAGCAACCCCTCGGGGGTCGAGCAGTACTTC. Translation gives CASSNPSGVEQYF.

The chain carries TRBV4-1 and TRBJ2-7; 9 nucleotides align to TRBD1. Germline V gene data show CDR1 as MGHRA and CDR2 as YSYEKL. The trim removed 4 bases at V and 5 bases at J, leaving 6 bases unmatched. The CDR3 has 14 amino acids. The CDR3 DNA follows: TGCGCCAGCAGCCGCACAGGGGGCTTCGACGAGCAGTACTTC. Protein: CASSRTGGFDEQYF.

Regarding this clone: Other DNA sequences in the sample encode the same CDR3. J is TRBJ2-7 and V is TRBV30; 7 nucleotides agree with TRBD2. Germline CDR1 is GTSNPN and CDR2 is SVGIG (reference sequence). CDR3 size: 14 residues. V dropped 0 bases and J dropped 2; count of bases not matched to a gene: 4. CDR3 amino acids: CAWSVLAGAYEQYF. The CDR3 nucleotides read TGTGCCTGGAGTGTATTGGCGGGAGCCTACGAGCAGTACTTC.

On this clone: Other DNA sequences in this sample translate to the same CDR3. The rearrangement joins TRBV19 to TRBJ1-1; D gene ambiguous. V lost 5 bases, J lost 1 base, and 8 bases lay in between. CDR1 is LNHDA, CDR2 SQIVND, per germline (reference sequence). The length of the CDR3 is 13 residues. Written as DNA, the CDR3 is TGTGCCAGTAGTTTCTACGGGAACACTGAAGCTTTCTTT. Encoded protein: CASSFYGNTEAFF.

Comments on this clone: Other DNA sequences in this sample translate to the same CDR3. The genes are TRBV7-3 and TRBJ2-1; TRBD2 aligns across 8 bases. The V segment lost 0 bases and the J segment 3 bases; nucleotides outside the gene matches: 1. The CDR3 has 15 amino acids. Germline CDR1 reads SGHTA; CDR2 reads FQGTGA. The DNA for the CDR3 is TGTGCCAGCAGCTTAACAGGGACTAGCTACAATGAGCAGTTCTTC. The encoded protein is CASSLTGTSYNEQFF.